The 10 T cell receptor beta chains below come from one sample, sequenced in a study of persistence of HIV-infected CD4 T cells. Stimulation used approximately 9.6 ug/mL lysate from CMV-infected fibroblasts. Sorting of responding CD4+ T cells relied on upregulated CD40 ligand together with CD69. For these receptors, no antigen is known. Sequencing used immunoSEQ version 4 in survey mode. The table came from immunoSEQ multiplex PCR; TCRdb's copy has only in-frame clones and leaves some out. The table records just under 20,000 clones, 75% to 85% of them present only once. This specimen consisted of CD4+ T cells sorted from PBMCs after approximately 20-hour stimulation, obtained from a patient who received antiretroviral therapy. Receptor source: an adult man with HIV who was CMV-seropositive.

CDR3 in amino acids: CASSSSTGDYYGYTF. CDR3 nucleotides: TGTGCCAGCAGCTCATCGACAGGGGACTACTATGGCTACACCTTC. The chain combines TRBV7-9 with TRBJ1-2; 8 bases are a match to TRBD1. J lost 3 bases, V lost 4 bases, and 7 bases had no gene match. This CDR3 has 15 residues. Germline V gene lookup returns CDR1 SEHNR and CDR2 FQNEAQ (reference sequence).

The V gene is TRBV7-9, the J gene TRBJ1-1, with 8 bases matching TRBD1. Trimming at V came to 3 bases and at J to 1 base, leaving 1 base not matched to a gene. Germline CDR1 is SEHNR and CDR2 is FQNEAQ (reference sequence). This CDR3 is 14 amino acids long. The CDR3 spells CASSLGTGNTEAFF. The CDR3 DNA reads TGTGCCAGCAGCTTGGGGACAGGGAACACTGAAGCTTTCTTT.

Here the CDR3 DNA reads TGTGCCAGCAGCCAAGGGGGGGGAAGCGGGGAGCTGTTTTTT. It specifies CASSQGGGSGELFF. The chain joins TRBV4-2 to TRBJ2-2; 7 nucleotides agree with TRBD2. The trim removed 1 base at V and 7 bases at J, leaving 3 bases unmatched. The CDR3 spans 14 residues. Germline V gene lookup returns CDR1 LGHNA and CDR2 YNFKEQ.

The chain recombines TRBV19 with TRBJ2-7; D gene unclear. V lost 5 bases and J lost 0, with 17 bases in between. CDR3 length: 16 residues. CDR1 is LNHDA and CDR2 is SQIVND in the germline V gene (reference sequence). In DNA form, the CDR3 reads TGTGCCAGTAGTTTCCTGGGCGTTGGCAGCTCCTACGAGCAGTACTTC. This translates into CASSFLGVGSSYEQYF. Supplemented by reference TRBV19 and TRBJ2-7, the full variable domain reads DGGITQSPKYLFRKEGQNVTLSCEQNLNHDAMYWYRQDPGQGLRLIYYSQIVNDFQKGDIAEGYSVSREKKESFPLTVTSAQKNPTAFYLCASSFLGVGSSYEQYFGPGTRLTVT.

The rearrangement joins TRBV2 to TRBJ2-4; 8 bases match TRBD1. The germline gives CDR1 SNHLY, CDR2 FYNNEI. This CDR3 is built from 14 residues. The V and J ends lost 4 bases and 4 bases, in that order; junction bases with no gene match: 3. The CDR3, as DNA: TGTGCCAGCAGTGCCGGGACAGGTAAAAACATTCAGTACTTC. Translated: CASSAGTGKNIQYF.

This clone has just a few counts. The V and J genes are TRBV27 and TRBJ1-1; no clear D gene. This CDR3 is built from 13 residues. Germline assignment: CDR1 MNHEY and CDR2 SMNVEV (reference sequence). V lost 5 bases and J lost 3, with 10 bases in between. Written as DNA, the CDR3 is TGTGCCAGCAGTGCCCCGCCGCACACTGAAGCTTTCTTT. Translation gives CASSAPPHTEAFF.

The chain couples TRBV19 to TRBJ2-6, with a possible D match to TRBD2 (6 bases). The CDR3 is 14 residues long. Trimming stripped 5 bases from V and 4 bases from J, with 9 bases between. The germline V gene has CDR1 LNHDA and CDR2 SQIVND (reference sequence). CDR3 amino acids: CASSGDWGANVLTF. Written as DNA, the CDR3 is TGTGCCAGTAGTGGGGACTGGGGGGCCAACGTCCTGACTTTC.

This chain uses TRBV5-4 with TRBJ2-4; D is unclear. This CDR3 has 14 residues. Germline lookup yields CDR1 SGHNT and CDR2 YYREEE (reference sequence). V shed 0 bases and J shed 1 base, with 5 bases lying between them. The CDR3 loop is CASSLGGAKNIQYF. CDR3 DNA: TGTGCCAGCAGCTTGGGGGGTGCCAAAAACATTCAGTACTTC.

This clone was observed a single time. The chain recombines TRBV10-3 with TRBJ1-3, with 7 bases identical to TRBD1. The junction had 10 bases not matched to a gene; V was cut back by 0 bases and J by 5 bases. Germline CDR1 is ENHRY and CDR2 is SYGVKD. The CDR3 extends over 17 amino acids. DNA of the CDR3: TGTGCCATCAGTGAGTCAAGTCAGGGGGTAGAAAGAAACACCATATATTTT. Residues: CAISESSQGVERNTIYF.

The chain combines TRBV14 with TRBJ1-2; maybe TRBD1 (5 bases). The germline V gene has CDR1 SGHDN and CDR2 FVKESK. The CDR3 is 13 amino acids. The V gene lost 5 bases and the J gene lost 8 bases, with 15 bases spanning the gap. CDR3 DNA sequence: TGTGCCAGCAGCTCCGCCGGGGGGATAGGCTACACCTTC. It codes for CASSSAGGIGYTF.